This TCR beta chain was recorded in a study of blood T cell repertoires in COVID-19. Across the whole study: Sources were T cells, B-cell-depleted T cells, or PBMCs; the material itself was cDNA or gDNA.

The trim removed 1 base at V and 7 bases at J, leaving 1 base unmatched. CDR1 SEHNR and CDR2 FQNEAQ come from the germline V gene (reference sequence). This CDR3 comprises 13 residues. Source study methods: Reference gene primers were amplified, and this amplification served to estimate nucleated cell counts. TCRdb's table, derived via immunoSEQ multiplex PCR, lists solely in-frame clones and lacks some. The V and J calls and clone size are taken from that table; D and trimming were inferred from the DNA. Of roughly 100,000 clones in the sample, 87% were seen once. What was sequenced was peripheral blood. This chain links TRBV7-9 with TRBJ2-1; 7 bases are shared with TRBD1. This clonotype was sampled from a man between 50 and 59 years old with acute or convalescent COVID-19. The CDR3 sequence is CASSLGQGNEQFF. The DNA of the CDR3 is TGTGCCAGCAGCTTAGGACAGGGAAATGAGCAGTTCTTC. Full variable domain (remainder filled in from reference TRBV7-9 and TRBJ2-1): DTGVSQNPRHKITKRGQNVTFRCDPISEHNRLYWYRQTLGQGPEFLTYFQNEAQLEKSRLLSDRFSAERPKGSFSTLEIQRTEQGDSAMYLCASSLGQGNEQFFGPGTRLTVL.